This T cell receptor (beta chain) was found in a study of T cell changes during pregnancy in multiple sclerosis. Profiling relied on immunoSEQ multiplex PCR, and the TCRdb table lists in-frame clones only, not all of them. Here the sample spans 56,000 or so clones, roughly 92% being singletons. This CDR3 region has 14 residues. Germline V lookup: CDR1 LNHDA, CDR2 SQIVND (reference sequence). V gave up 7 bases and J gave up 2 bases; unmatched junction bases: 8. Sequencing was performed on CD4+ T cells from peripheral blood mononuclear cells, taken in the third trimester of pregnancy. The gene calls are TRBV19 and TRBJ2-7; TRBD2 matches at 7 bases. The sequence derives from a female donor with multiple sclerosis, enrolled in a pregnancy study. The CDR3 region is CASTGREDPYEQYF. DNA for the CDR3: TGTGCCAGTACGGGACGGGAGGACCCCTACGAGCAGTACTTC.